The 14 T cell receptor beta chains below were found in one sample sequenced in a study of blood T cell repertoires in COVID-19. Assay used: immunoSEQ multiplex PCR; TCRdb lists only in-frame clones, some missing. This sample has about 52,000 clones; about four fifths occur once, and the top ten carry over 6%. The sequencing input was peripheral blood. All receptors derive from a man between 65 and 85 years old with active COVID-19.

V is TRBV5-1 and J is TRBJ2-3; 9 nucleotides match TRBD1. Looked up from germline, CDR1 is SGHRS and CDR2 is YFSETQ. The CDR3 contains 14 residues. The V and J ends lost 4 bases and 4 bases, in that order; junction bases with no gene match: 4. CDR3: CASSPGQGSDTQYF. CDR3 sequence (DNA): TGCGCCAGCAGCCCAGGACAGGGGTCAGATACGCAGTATTTT. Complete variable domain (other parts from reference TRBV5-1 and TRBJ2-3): KAGVTQTPRYLIKTRGQQVTLSCSPISGHRSVSWYQQTPGQGLQFLFEYFSETQRNKGNFPGRFSGRQFSNSRSEMNVSTLELGDSALYLCASSPGQGSDTQYFGPGTRLTVL.

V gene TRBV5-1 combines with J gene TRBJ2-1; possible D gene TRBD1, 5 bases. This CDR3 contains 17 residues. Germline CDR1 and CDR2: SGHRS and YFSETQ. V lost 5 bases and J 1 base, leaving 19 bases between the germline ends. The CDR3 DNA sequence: TGCGCCAGCAGACCCTTTAGTGGGGCTAGGTCCTACAATGAGCAGTTCTTC. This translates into CASRPFSGARSYNEQFF.

In DNA, the CDR3 is TGTGCCAGCAGCGCAGGGGGCGCCTCCTATAATTCACCCCTCCACTTT. Encoded protein: CASSAGGASYNSPLHF. The chain joins TRBV9 to TRBJ1-6; TRBD1 agrees at 8 bases. This CDR3 contains 16 residues. With V trimmed by 3 bases and J by 0 bases, 2 bases remained unmatched. The germline V gene encodes CDR1 SGDLS and CDR2 YYNGEE.

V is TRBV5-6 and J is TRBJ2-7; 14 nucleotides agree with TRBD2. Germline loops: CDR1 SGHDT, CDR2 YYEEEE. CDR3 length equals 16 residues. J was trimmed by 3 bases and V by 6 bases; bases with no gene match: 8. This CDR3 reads CASTDRLAGGIYEQYF. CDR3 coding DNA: TGTGCCAGCACCGATAGACTAGCGGGGGGGATCTACGAGCAGTACTTC.

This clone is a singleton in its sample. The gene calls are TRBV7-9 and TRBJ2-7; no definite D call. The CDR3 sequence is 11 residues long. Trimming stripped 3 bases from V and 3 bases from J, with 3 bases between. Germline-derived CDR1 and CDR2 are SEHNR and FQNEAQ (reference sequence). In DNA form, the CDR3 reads TGTGCCAGCAGCTTCAACTACGAGCAGTACTTC. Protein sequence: CASSFNYEQYF.

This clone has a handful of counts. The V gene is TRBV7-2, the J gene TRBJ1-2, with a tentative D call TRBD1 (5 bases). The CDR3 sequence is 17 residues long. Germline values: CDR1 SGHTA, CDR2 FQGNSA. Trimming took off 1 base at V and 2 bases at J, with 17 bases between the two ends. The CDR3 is CASSLDLVGASNYGYTF. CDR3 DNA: TGTGCCAGCAGCTTAGACTTAGTTGGGGCGTCAAACTATGGCTACACCTTC.

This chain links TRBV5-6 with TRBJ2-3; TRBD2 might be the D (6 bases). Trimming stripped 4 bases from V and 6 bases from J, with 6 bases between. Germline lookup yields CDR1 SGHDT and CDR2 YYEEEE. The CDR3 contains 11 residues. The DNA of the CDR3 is TGTGCCAGCAGCCGGGAGGATACGCAGTATTTT. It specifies CASSREDTQYF. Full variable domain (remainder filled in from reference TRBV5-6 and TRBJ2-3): DAGVTQSPTHLIKTRGQQVTLRCSPKSGHDTVSWYQQALGQGPQFIFQYYEEEERQRGNFPDRFSGHQFPNYSSELNVNALLLGDSALYLCASSREDTQYFGPGTRLTVL.

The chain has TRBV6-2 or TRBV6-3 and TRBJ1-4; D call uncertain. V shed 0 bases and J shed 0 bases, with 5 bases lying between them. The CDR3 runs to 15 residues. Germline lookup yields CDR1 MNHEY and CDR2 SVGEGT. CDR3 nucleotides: TGTGCCAGCAGTTACTCAACAGCAACTAATGAAAAACTGTTTTTT. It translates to CASSYSTATNEKLFF.

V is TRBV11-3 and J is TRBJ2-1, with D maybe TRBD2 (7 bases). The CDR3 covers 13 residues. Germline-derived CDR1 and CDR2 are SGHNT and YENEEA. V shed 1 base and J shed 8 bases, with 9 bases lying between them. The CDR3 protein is CASSLGGGYEQFF. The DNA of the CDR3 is TGTGCCAGCAGCTTAGGCGGGGGCTATGAGCAGTTCTTC.

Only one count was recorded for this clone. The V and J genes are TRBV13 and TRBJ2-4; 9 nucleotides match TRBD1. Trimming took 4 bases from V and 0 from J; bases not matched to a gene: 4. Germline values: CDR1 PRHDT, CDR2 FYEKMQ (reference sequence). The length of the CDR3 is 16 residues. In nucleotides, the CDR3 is TGTGCCAGCAGCTCGACAGGGGGTCAAGCCAAAAACATTCAGTACTTC. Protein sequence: CASSSTGGQAKNIQYF.

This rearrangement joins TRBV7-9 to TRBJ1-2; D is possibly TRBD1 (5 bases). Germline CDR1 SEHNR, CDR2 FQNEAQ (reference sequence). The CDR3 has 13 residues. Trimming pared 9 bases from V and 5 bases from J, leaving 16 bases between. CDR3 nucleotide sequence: TGTGCCAGTATATCCAGGGTGGGTTATGGCTACACCTTC. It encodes CASISRVGYGYTF.

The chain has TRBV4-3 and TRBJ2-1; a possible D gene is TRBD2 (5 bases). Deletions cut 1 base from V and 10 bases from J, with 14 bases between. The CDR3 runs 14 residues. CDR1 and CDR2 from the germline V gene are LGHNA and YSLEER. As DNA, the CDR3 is TGCGCCAGCAGCCAAGGACAAGCTAAGCGGGAGCAGTTCTTC. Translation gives CASSQGQAKREQFF.

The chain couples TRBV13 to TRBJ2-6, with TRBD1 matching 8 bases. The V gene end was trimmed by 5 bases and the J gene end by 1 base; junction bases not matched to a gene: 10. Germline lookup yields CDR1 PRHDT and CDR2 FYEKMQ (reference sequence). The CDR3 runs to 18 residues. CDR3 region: CASSASRGRVSGANVLTF. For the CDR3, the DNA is TGTGCCAGCAGCGCTTCCAGGGGGCGCGTTTCTGGGGCCAACGTCCTGACTTTC.

CDR3 in amino acids: CASSLGTGRETQYF. CDR3 sequence (DNA): TGTGCCAGCAGCTTGGGGACAGGGAGGGAGACCCAGTACTTC. J is TRBJ2-5 and V is TRBV11-3; 9 bases are a match to TRBD1. V shed 3 bases and J 5 bases; nucleotides not matched to a gene: 4. This CDR3 contains 14 residues. Germline V gene data show CDR1 as SGHNT and CDR2 as YENEEA. Full variable domain (rest looked up from reference TRBV11-3 and TRBJ2-5): EAGVVQSPRYKIIEKKQPVAFWCNPISGHNTLYWYLQNLGQGPELLIRYENEEAVDDSQLPKDRFSAERLKGVDSTLKIQPAELGDSAVYLCASSLGTGRETQYFGPGTRLLVL.